Sequencing of this T cell receptor beta chain was carried out in a study of T cells in Graves' hyperthyroidism and ophthalmopathy. In the study overall: Peripheral blood samples were taken at initial diagnosis, prior to any treatment. General observations from the study: Among clonotypes expanded in thyroid above 0.001, most were also found in blood.

This clonotype was found many times. Its matching antigen is unknown. Losses at the gene ends were 0 bases for V and 5 bases for J; bases not matched to a gene: 6. The CDR3 runs 15 residues. The germline CDR1 and CDR2 sequences are GTSNPN and SVGIG (reference sequence). TCR beta CDR3 sequences were amplified from RNA transcripts. With the HTBI primer set, the TCR CDR3 went through a first round of RT-PCR. TCRdb fed the multiplex PCR reads into MiXCR, producing one record per CDR3 protein. This sample has some 440,000 distinct CDR3 sequences, with approximately 14% found just once. Diagnostic assessment was based on clinical symptoms, serum thyroxine and TRAb, thyroid ultrasound and orbital computed tomography.

This sequence originates from a woman aged 18-35 years with Graves' hyperthyroidism. The specimen was blood. The chain carries TRBV30 and TRBJ2-1; TRBD2 matches at 8 bases. CDR3: CAWSVRSGSHNEQFF. Written as DNA, the CDR3 is TGTGCCTGGAGTGTACGGAGCGGGAGCCACAATGAGCAGTTCTTC.